One and the same sample provided the 26 T cell receptor beta chains below, sequenced in a study of blood T cell repertoires in COVID-19 (TCRdb year 2020). The library was built by means of the immunoSEQ multiplex PCR assay. TCRdb took over this immuneACCESS table, retaining in-frame rearrangements with V and J assigned. Such tables are incomplete; in checked studies, under half of the missing clones stem from an unresolved V gene, and the remainder is unexplained. This sample has under 250,000 clones in its table, and about 80% of those were observed once. The ten most abundant clones make up roughly 2.5% of the sample. The sample comprised peripheral blood. These receptors came from a woman aged 40 to 50 with active or convalescent COVID-19.

In nucleotides, the CDR3 is TGTGCCAGCAGACTAGGACAGGGTTTCACTGAAGCTTTCTTT. It yields the protein CASRLGQGFTEAFF. This chain uses TRBV28 with TRBJ1-1; TRBD1 matches at 8 bases. The CDR3 totals 14 residues. In germline, CDR1 is MDHEN, CDR2 SYDVKM. Trimming cost V 6 bases and J 4 bases; bases outside gene matches: 7.

The rearrangement joins TRBV5-1 to TRBJ2-1, with 8 bases aligning to TRBD2. The ends lost 7 bases at V and 5 bases at J; junction bases unmatched: 11. This CDR3 has 15 amino acids. Germline-derived CDR1 and CDR2 are SGHRS and YFSETQ. This chain's CDR3 is CASSRAGERNNEQFF. The CDR3 DNA sequence: TGCGCCAGCTCCCGAGCGGGAGAGAGGAACAATGAGCAGTTCTTC.

The sample holds many counts of this clone. Mismatch with germline at one junction end may stem from a read error. The chain carries TRBV7-7 and TRBJ2-2; a possible D gene is TRBD2 (5 bases). Germline V gene sequence: CDR1 SSHAT, CDR2 FNYEAQ (reference sequence). This CDR3 is 15 amino acids long. The chain's CDR3 is CASSSGSGVLGELFF. CDR3 coding DNA: TGTGCTAGCAGCTCGGGCAGCGGAGTGTTAGGGGAGCTGTTTTTT.

This clone was observed once. The genes are TRBV20-1 and TRBJ1-1, with D perhaps TRBD1 (5 bases). CDR1 DFQATT and CDR2 SNEGSKA come from the germline V gene (reference sequence). V was clipped by 3 bases and J by 4 bases, with 18 bases between them. This CDR3 region has 15 residues. Here the CDR3 DNA reads TGCAGTGCTAGTACCAACGGGGGGTTGGGCACTGAAGCTTTCTTT. This translates into CSASTNGGLGTEAFF.

The rearrangement uses TRBV11-2 and TRBJ2-2; 7 nucleotides align to TRBD1. Germline V lookup: CDR1 SGHAT, CDR2 FQNNGV. After removal of 5 bases from V and 4 bases from J, the junction contained 7 bases not matched to a gene. The CDR3 loop spans 15 amino acids. CDR3 loop: CASSPGTVGTGELFF. The CDR3, as DNA: TGTGCCAGCAGCCCCGGGACAGTGGGCACCGGGGAGCTGTTTTTT.

This clone was recorded a few times. This sequence joins TRBV4-2 and TRBJ1-2; D gene ambiguous. V lost 2 bases to trimming and J lost 5 bases, with 21 bases between them. Germline CDR1 LGHNA, CDR2 YNFKEQ. This CDR3 region has 17 residues. The CDR3, as DNA: TGTGCCAGCAGCCAACCGTCCAAAGAGACGGGAGCTTATGGCTACACCTTC. It translates to CASSQPSKETGAYGYTF.

The CDR3, as DNA: TGTGCCAGCAGCCCCCGACAGGGTAGCGACGAGCAGTACTTC. This gives the protein CASSPRQGSDEQYF. The chain joins TRBV3-1 (or the pseudogene TRBV3-2) to TRBJ2-7; 7 bases map to TRBD1. This CDR3 has 14 residues. The J segment lost 5 bases and the V segment lost 4 bases, leaving 8 bases of the junction unmatched. Germline assignment: CDR1 LGHDT and CDR2 YNNKEL (reference sequence).

V gene TRBV10-2 combines with J gene TRBJ2-3, with TRBD2 identical over 8 bases. The length of the CDR3 is 16 residues. J lost 2 bases, V lost 4 bases, and 8 bases had no gene match. Germline CDR1 reads WSHSY; CDR2 reads SAAADI. The CDR3 bases are TGCGCCAGCAGTGGGGTGCGGGGGGCTTTCACAGATACGCAGTATTTT. Translated: CASSGVRGAFTDTQYF.

In this sample, this clone turned up once. V usage is TRBV6-5 and J usage is TRBJ1-2; the match to TRBD1 covers 10 bases. The V gene end was trimmed by 6 bases and the J gene end by 0 bases; junction bases not matched to a gene: 4. This CDR3 is 15 amino acids long. Germline V gene data show CDR1 as MNHEY and CDR2 as SVGAGI. CDR3 in DNA: TGTGCCAGCAGGTCCGGACAGGGGGCTAACTATGGCTACACCTTC. It translates to CASRSGQGANYGYTF.

This clone appeared a few times. CDR3 sequence reads: CASSRTSGGLEDTQYF. CDR3 bases: TGTGCCAGCAGTCGGACTAGCGGGGGGCTAGAGGATACGCAGTATTTT. V usage is TRBV27 and J usage is TRBJ2-3; 14 bases line up with TRBD2. This CDR3 region has 16 residues. Germline loops: CDR1 MNHEY, CDR2 SMNVEV (reference sequence). V lost 5 bases, J lost 6 bases, and 7 bases stayed unmatched.

This clone was observed a single time. The CDR3 loop reads CASSPGTGGNEKLFF. DNA for the CDR3: TGTGCCAGCAGCCCCGGGACAGGGGGCAATGAAAAACTGTTTTTT. The chain uses TRBV5-8 and TRBJ1-4; 12 bases are shared with TRBD1. CDR3 size: 15 residues. With V trimmed by 4 bases and J by 5 bases, 3 bases remained unmatched. The germline V gene has CDR1 SGHTS and CDR2 YDEGEE. Full variable domain (outside the CDR3, taken from reference TRBV5-8 and TRBJ1-4): EAGVTQSPTHLIKTRGQQATLRCSPISGHTSVYWYQQALGLGLQFLLWYDEGEERNRGNFPPRFSGRQFPNYSSELNVNALELEDSALYLCASSPGTGGNEKLFFGSGTQLSVL.

The chain joins TRBV11-2 to TRBJ1-6, with D unclear. The CDR3 loop spans 14 amino acids. V was trimmed by 0 bases and J by 7 bases, leaving 7 bases between them. The germline gives CDR1 SGHAT, CDR2 FQNNGV. The CDR3 DNA reads as TGTGCCAGCAGCTTAGACGTGAGAAATTCACCCCTCCACTTT. Its protein product is CASSLDVRNSPLHF.

This sequence joins TRBV19 and TRBJ2-2; 9 bases agree with TRBD1. The junction had 0 bases not matched to a gene; V was cut back by 1 base and J by 3 bases. There are 15 residues in the CDR3. Germline V gene sequence: CDR1 LNHDA, CDR2 SQIVND (reference sequence). The CDR3 loop reads CASSIGDRDTGELFF. The DNA for the CDR3 is TGTGCCAGTAGTATAGGGGACAGGGACACCGGGGAGCTGTTTTTT.

This chain connects TRBV5-4 to TRBJ2-2; 7 positions agree with TRBD2. There are 16 residues in the CDR3. J was trimmed by 5 bases and V by 4 bases; bases with no gene match: 11. Germline values: CDR1 SGHNT, CDR2 YYREEE (reference sequence). The CDR3 sequence is CASSQRLAGPTGELFF. The CDR3 bases are TGTGCCAGCAGCCAACGACTAGCCGGTCCGACCGGGGAGCTGTTTTTT.

The rearrangement uses TRBV11-3 and TRBJ1-1, with D perhaps TRBD1 (5 bases). The CDR3 totals 15 residues. Germline V gene data show CDR1 as SGHNT and CDR2 as YENEEA. V lost 1 base to trimming and J lost 4 bases, with 13 bases between them. As DNA, the CDR3 is TGTGCCAGCAGCTTAGGGGCGCAGGGAATCACTGAAGCTTTCTTT. Translated: CASSLGAQGITEAFF.

V gene TRBV30 combines with J gene TRBJ1-2, with TRBD1 as a possible D gene (6 bases). This CDR3 is built from 10 residues. CDR1 and CDR2 (germline): GTSNPN, SVGIG (reference sequence). The ends were cut back, 4 bases at V and 8 bases at J, with 8 bases in the middle. CDR3 DNA sequence: TGTGCCTGGACAGGGGACGGCTACACCTTC. Protein product: CAWTGDGYTF. Supplemented by reference TRBV30 and TRBJ1-2, the full variable domain reads SQTIHQWPATLVQPVGSPLSLECTVEGTSNPNLYWYRQAAGRGLQLLFYSVGIGQISSEVPQNLSASRPQDRQFILSSKKLLLSDSGFYLCAWTGDGYTFGSGTRLTVV.

The chain employs TRBV7-8 and TRBJ1-2, with D possibly TRBD1 on 5 matching bases. The CDR3 runs to 13 residues. The germline V gene has CDR1 SGHVS and CDR2 FQNEAQ. V lost 2 bases to trimming and J lost 8 bases, with 12 bases between them. The CDR3 region has the DNA TGTGCCAGCAGCTTAAGGGGCTCAGACGGCTACACCTTC. As protein: CASSLRGSDGYTF.

This rearrangement joins TRBV6-6 to TRBJ1-5; 9 nucleotides match TRBD1. The germline gives CDR1 MNHNY, CDR2 SVGAGI (reference sequence). The CDR3 covers 15 residues. Trimming took 6 bases from V and 1 from J; bases not matched to a gene: 4. CDR3 protein: CASSLQGASNQPQHF. The CDR3 region has the DNA TGTGCCAGCAGCTTACAGGGGGCCAGCAATCAGCCCCAGCATTTT.

The V call is TRBV11-2, the J call TRBJ1-5; TRBD1 matches at 11 bases. Germline CDR1 and CDR2: SGHAT and FQNNGV. CDR3 length: 17 residues. With V trimmed by 5 bases and J by 9 bases, 15 bases remained unmatched. The CDR3 nucleotides read TGTGCCAGCAGCCAGGGGACAGGGGGGAATCGCGGGCGGCCCCAGCATTTT. Amino acid sequence: CASSQGTGGNRGRPQHF.

As DNA, the CDR3 is TGTGCCAGCAGCCCAGGGGGCGTCGACTATGGCTACACCTTC. It codes for CASSPGGVDYGYTF. The chain uses TRBV11-3 and TRBJ1-2, with 8 bases matching TRBD1. This CDR3 contains 14 residues. Germline V lookup: CDR1 SGHNT, CDR2 YENEEA. The V gene end was trimmed by 5 bases and the J gene end by 3 bases; junction bases not matched to a gene: 5.

V and J are TRBV30 and TRBJ2-7; either TRBD1 or TRBD2 may fit D (5 bases each). CDR3 length equals 14 residues. Germline CDR1 GTSNPN, CDR2 SVGIG (reference sequence). V lost 5 bases, J lost 3 bases, and 17 bases lay in between. CDR3: CAWGTSGFFYEQYF. CDR3 DNA sequence: TGTGCCTGGGGGACCTCAGGGTTTTTCTACGAGCAGTACTTC.

The CDR3 DNA reads TGTGCCAGCTCACCACCGACCACGGGAGGCACTGAAGCTTTCTTT. It translates to CASSPPTTGGTEAFF. V and J are TRBV18 and TRBJ1-1; the D is unclear. Germline CDR1 reads KGHSH; CDR2 reads LQKENI. The CDR3 totals 15 residues. The germline V and J ends were trimmed by 0 bases and 4 bases, with 12 bases remaining between them.

This clone occurred a few times. The chain has TRBV7-9 and TRBJ2-7, with 8 bases aligning to TRBD2. This CDR3 has 13 amino acids. The V gene's germline CDR1 is SEHNR and CDR2 FQNEAQ (reference sequence). V gave up 6 bases and J gave up 2 bases; unmatched junction bases: 3. The CDR3 reads CASSLAGTYEQYF. The CDR3 DNA sequence: TGTGCCAGCAGTCTAGCGGGTACCTACGAGCAGTACTTC.

The chain recombines TRBV7-9 with TRBJ1-4; the D gene is possibly TRBD1 (5 bases). The length of the CDR3 is 16 residues. Germline CDR1 and CDR2: SEHNR and FQNEAQ (reference sequence). The V end was cut by 5 bases, the J end by 0 bases, with 13 bases between. The chain's CDR3 is CASSTAQETTNEKLFF. The CDR3 nucleotides read TGTGCCAGCAGCACGGCACAGGAGACAACTAATGAAAAACTGTTTTTT.

This chain uses TRBV3-1 (or the pseudogene TRBV3-2) with TRBJ2-2; TRBD1 matches at 7 bases. The J segment lost 3 bases and the V segment lost 3 bases, leaving 13 bases of the junction unmatched. This CDR3 has 18 residues. The germline V gene has CDR1 LGHDT and CDR2 YNNKEL (reference sequence). CDR3 DNA: TGTGCCAGCAGCCATCCCGGGACAGCAAAGTGGGACACCGGGGAGCTGTTTTTT. This gives the protein CASSHPGTAKWDTGELFF.

The V call is TRBV14, the J call TRBJ2-7, with D maybe TRBD1 (5 bases). CDR1 is SGHDN and CDR2 is FVKESK in the germline V gene. The V gene lost 3 bases and the J gene lost 1 base, with 16 bases spanning the gap. There are 16 residues in the CDR3. The CDR3 DNA follows: TGTGCCAGCAGCCATCCCGGCAGGGCATTATCCTACGAGCAGTACTTC. Translated, it gives CASSHPGRALSYEQYF.